This record covers a single T cell receptor (beta chain). Its antigen is still unknown. The data stem from a study of glioma-infiltrating T cells. Whole-study context: Presurgical dexamethasone in glioma patients lasted six or fewer days.

Using RNA template, CDR3s of TCR alpha and beta were amplified with iRepertoire arm-PCR. One-step reverse transcription and amplification started from roughly 100-400 ng of tissue mRNA or PBMC total RNA. TCRdb re-called the multiplex PCR reads with MiXCR, one entry per CDR3 protein. This sample yields roughly 350,000 distinct CDR3 sequences, of which around 45% are seen a single time; about 12% belongs to the top ten. Whole-study results and caveats: Only very few CDR3 sequences appeared in both tissue and blood.

Germline V gives CDR1 MNHNS, CDR2 SASEGT. This CDR3 is built from 13 residues. J gave up 11 bases and V 6 bases, and 11 bases lay outside the gene matches. What was sequenced was glioma tissue, nonneoplastic brain tissue, or PBMCs (not recorded which). The receptor was isolated from a human donor with low-grade glioma or glioblastoma, undergoing nonglioma brain surgery, or in good health (not recorded which). The chain is built from TRBV6-1 and TRBJ2-7; 9 positions match TRBD2. The CDR3 loop is CASSARREGHKYF. CDR3 DNA: TGTGCCAGCAGCGCCCGGCGGGAGGGCCATAAGTACTTC.